Listed below are T cell receptor beta chains from one sample, sequenced in a study of shared clonotypes between healthy human individuals. Assay used: immunoSEQ multiplex PCR; TCRdb lists only in-frame clones, some missing. The table shows approximately 640,000 clones, with roughly 78% occurring only once. Material for sequencing was memory CD4+ T cells sorted from blood. All receptors come from a woman aged 25-40 years in good health. CDR3s include the opening cysteine and the closing phenylalanine or tryptophan. D genes are given only for firm matches. The listing skips clone size in some rows; elsewhere it reads once, few, many or a size class.

>.|TRBJ1-5|TRBV11-2|.
CASSLEVDSNQPQHF
TGTGCCAGCAGCTTAGAGGTCGATAGCAATCAGCCCCAGCATTTT
>.|TRBJ1-5|TRBV6-5|.
CASSFKEQPQHF
TGTGCCAGCAGTTTCAAGGAACAGCCCCAGCATTTT
>.|TRBJ1-4|TRBV28|.
CASSDSATNEKLFF
TGTGCCAGCAGTGACAGTGCAACTAATGAAAAACTGTTTTTT
>.|TRBJ2-2|TRBV5-1|.
CASRGPSNTGELFF
TGCGCCAGCAGGGGACCCTCAAACACCGGGGAGCTGTTTTTT
>.|TRBJ1-1|TRBV6-6|.
CASSSGEVTEAFF
TGTGCCAGCAGCTCAGGGGAGGTCACTGAAGCTTTCTTT
>.|TRBJ1-1|TRBV7-9|TRBD1
CASSLDLGGGIPEAFF
TGTGCCAGCAGCTTAGATCTCGGAGGGGGCATCCCTGAAGCTTTCTTT
>.|TRBJ2-7|TRBV4-2|TRBD1
CASNRDRGPDEQYF
TGTGCCAGCAACCGGGACAGGGGGCCGGACGAGCAGTACTTC
>.|TRBJ2-2|TRBV7-8|.
CASNEDGVGTGELFF
TGTGCCAGCAATGAGGATGGGGTGGGCACCGGGGAGCTGTTTTTT
>few|TRBJ1-5|TRBV27|.
CASRMGAGNNQPQHF
TGTGCCAGCAGGATGGGAGCGGGTAACAATCAGCCCCAGCATTTT
>.|TRBJ2-2|TRBV28|TRBD2
CASSWTSANTGELFF
TGTGCCAGCAGCTGGACTAGCGCGAACACCGGGGAGCTGTTTTTT
>.|TRBJ2-1|TRBV28|.
CASSFMNEQFF
TGTGCCAGCAGTTTTATGAATGAGCAGTTCTTC
>.|TRBJ1-2|TRBV7-9|.
CASSPQGWTGYTF
TGTGCCAGCAGCCCCCAGGGATGGACTGGCTACACCTTC
>.|TRBJ2-1|TRBV7-2|.
CASSLVGRRARNEQFF
TGTGCCAGCAGCTTAGTAGGCCGGCGGGCTCGCAATGAGCAGTTCTTC
>.|TRBJ2-1|TRBV6-5|.
CASRRGADYNEQFF
TGTGCCAGCCGACGGGGAGCGGACTACAATGAGCAGTTCTTC
>.|TRBJ1-1|TRBV5-4|.
CASRIQGLMNTEAFF
TGTGCCAGCAGGATACAGGGCCTAATGAACACTGAAGCTTTCTTT
>.|TRBJ1-4|TRBV2|TRBD1
CATGQGAQEKLFF
TGTGCCACGGGACAGGGGGCGCAGGAAAAACTGTTTTTT
>.|TRBJ1-3|TRBV7-2|.
CASSLEEFTNTIYF
TGTGCCAGCAGCTTAGAAGAGTTCACAAACACCATATATTTT
>.|TRBJ2-3|TRBV11-2|.
CASSLDYTSTDTQYF
TGTGCCAGCAGCCTGGACTACACAAGCACAGATACGCAGTATTTT
>.|TRBJ2-3|TRBV7-9|.
CASSLEPRTDTQYF
TGTGCCAGCAGCTTGGAACCCCGAACAGATACGCAGTATTTT
>.|TRBJ2-6|TRBV5-1|.
CASSLAPAGSSGANVLTF
TGCGCCAGCAGCTTGGCCCCGGCAGGGAGCTCTGGGGCCAACGTCCTGACTTTC
>.|TRBJ1-3|TRBV2|.
CASSSGRRIHSGNTIYF
TGTGCCAGCAGTTCGGGACGCCGAATACACTCTGGAAACACCATATATTTT
>few|TRBJ2-3|TRBV28|.
CASRDQTGPITDTQYF
TGTGCCAGCAGAGACCAGACCGGGCCCATCACAGATACGCAGTATTTT
>.|TRBJ2-7|TRBV5-1|TRBD2
CASSFLAGGTGNEQYF
TGCGCCAGCAGCTTTCTAGCGGGAGGGACGGGGAACGAGCAGTACTTC
>.|TRBJ2-3|TRBV27|.
CASSLSSPVDSGSTDTQYF
TGTGCCAGCAGTTTATCGAGTCCCGTCGATAGCGGTAGCACAGATACGCAGTATTTT
>.|TRBJ1-6|TRBV5-1|.
CASSAGQPNSPLHF
TGCGCCAGCAGCGCCGGACAACCTAATTCACCCCTCCACTTT
>.|TRBJ2-3|TRBV11-2|.
CASSLQGSTDTQYF
TGTGCCAGCAGCCTCCAGGGTAGCACAGATACGCAGTATTTT
>.|TRBJ2-5|TRBV18|.
CASSPRVAEGQETQYF
TGTGCCAGCTCACCACGGGTAGCGGAGGGCCAAGAGACCCAGTACTTC
>.|TRBJ1-2|TRBV5-1|.
CASSLSTFNYGYTF
TGCGCCAGCAGCTTGAGCACCTTTAACTATGGCTACACCTTC
>.|TRBJ1-5|TRBV7-9|.
CASSYGEQPQHF
TGTGCCAGCTCCTACGGGGAGCAGCCCCAGCATTTT
>.|TRBJ2-5|TRBV29-1|.
CSVDRRGTQETQYF
TGCAGCGTTGATCGCAGGGGAACCCAAGAGACCCAGTACTTC
>.|TRBJ1-4|TRBV28|TRBD1
CASSSPQGAGEKLFF
TGTGCCAGCAGTTCCCCACAGGGGGCAGGAGAAAAACTGTTTTTT
>once|TRBJ2-7|TRBV15|TRBD1
CATSSAFGTGGHEQYF
TGTGCCACCAGCAGCGCATTCGGGACAGGGGGCCACGAGCAGTACTTC
>.|TRBJ2-7|TRBV5-1|.
CASSSRTGQGYYEQYF
TGCGCCAGCAGCTCGCGTACAGGACAAGGGTACTACGAGCAGTACTTC
>.|TRBJ2-2|TRBV5-8|.
CASTHPGRPNTGELFF
TGTGCCAGCACACACCCGGGACGCCCGAACACCGGGGAGCTGTTTTTT
>.|TRBJ2-1|TRBV27|.
CASSRAGWGNEQFF
TGTGCCAGCAGTCGGGCGGGTTGGGGCAATGAGCAGTTCTTC
>.|TRBJ1-1|TRBV19|TRBD1
CASRLTGTANTEAFF
TGTGCCAGTAGGCTGACCGGGACAGCCAACACTGAAGCTTTCTTT
>.|TRBJ1-5|TRBV19|.
CASSVLNRARNQPQHF
TGTGCCAGTAGTGTTCTGAACAGGGCTCGCAATCAGCCCCAGCATTTT
>few|TRBJ1-1|TRBV25-1|.
CASRGYTEAFF
TGTGCCAGCAGAGGGTACACTGAAGCTTTCTTT
>few|TRBJ1-2|TRBV29-1|.
CSVELSGGYGYTF
TGCAGCGTTGAATTGTCCGGGGGCTATGGCTACACCTTC
>.|TRBJ2-7|TRBV4-1|.
CASSPTGAGRYEQYF
TGCGCCAGCAGCCCGACGGGGGCGGGAAGGTACGAGCAGTACTTC
>.|TRBJ2-7|TRBV18|.
CASSRSGTPLEQYF
TGTGCCAGCTCACGATCCGGGACTCCACTCGAGCAGTACTTC
>.|TRBJ1-4|TRBV18|.
CASSPTDRYEKLFF
TGTGCCAGCTCACCGACAGATAGATATGAAAAACTGTTTTTT
>.|TRBJ1-2|TRBV6-1|.
CASSVEGSYGYTF
TGTGCCAGCAGTGTTGAGGGGTCCTATGGCTACACCTTC
>.|TRBJ1-2|TRBV13|.
CASSLGRGVNYGYTF
TGTGCCAGCAGCTTAGGCCGGGGTGTTAACTATGGCTACACCTTC
>.|TRBJ1-2|TRBV28|TRBD1
CASSTTGTGYYGYTF
TGTGCCAGCAGCACCACCGGGACAGGGTACTATGGCTACACCTTC
>.|TRBJ2-1|TRBV19|.
CASSRPGTDEQFF
TGTGCCAGTAGTAGGCCGGGGACCGATGAGCAGTTCTTC
>.|TRBJ2-7|TRBV5-4|.
CASRSRADSYEQYF
TGTGCCAGCAGGTCCCGGGCGGACTCCTACGAGCAGTACTTC
>.|TRBJ2-7|TRBV2|.
CASTGRSYEQYF
TGTGCCAGCACGGGTCGGTCCTACGAGCAGTACTTC
>.|TRBJ2-6|TRBV21-1|.
CASSPPSGANVLTF
TGTGCCAGCAGCCCTCCGAGTGGGGCCAACGTCCTGACTTTC
>.|TRBJ2-1|TRBV5-1|TRBD1
CASSLGQDHNEQFF
TGCGCCAGCAGCCTGGGACAGGATCACAATGAGCAGTTCTTC
>.|TRBJ2-6|TRBV6-1|.
CASIRGSGANVLTF
TGTGCCAGCATCCGGGGTTCTGGGGCCAACGTCCTGACTTTC
>.|TRBJ2-3|TRBV7-3|.
CASSPTRLGTDTQYF
TGTGCCAGCAGCCCGACGAGACTTGGAACAGATACGCAGTATTTT
>.|TRBJ2-3|TRBV5-1|TRBD2
CASSFTSDADTQYF
TGCGCCAGCAGCTTCACTAGCGACGCAGATACGCAGTATTTT
>.|TRBJ2-7|TRBV18|TRBD1
CASSPDRVHEQYF
TGTGCCAGCTCGCCGGACAGGGTCCACGAGCAGTACTTC
>many|TRBJ1-1|TRBV11-2|.
CASSTQRDTEAFF
TGTGCCAGCAGCACCCAACGGGACACTGAAGCTTTCTTT
>once|TRBJ1-1|TRBV15|.
CATSRVTKSEAFF
TGTGCCACCAGCAGAGTTACGAAGTCTGAAGCTTTCTTT
>.|TRBJ1-4|TRBV7-8|TRBD1
CASSLRTGTLEKLFF
TGTGCCAGCAGCTTAAGGACAGGGACGTTGGAAAAACTGTTTTTT
>.|TRBJ2-7|TRBV18|.
CASSPSSPGTIYEQYF
TGTGCCAGCTCACCGTCCTCCCCCGGGACAATCTACGAGCAGTACTTC
>.|TRBJ1-1|TRBV18|.
CASSESRETEAFF
TGTGCCAGCTCGGAAAGCAGGGAAACTGAAGCTTTCTTT
>.|TRBJ1-2|TRBV28|.
CASSNGNYGYTF
TGTGCCAGCAGTAACGGGAACTATGGCTACACCTTC